These 14 T cell receptor beta chains were all obtained from the same sample, sequenced in a study of chemoradiotherapy in HPV16-positive cancers. The data were produced by immunoSEQ multiplex PCR, yet TCRdb's version contains in-frame clones alone and is incomplete. Seen here are 1,500 to 2,000 clones, about two thirds observed once, and the top ten hold roughly 9%. This specimen consisted of tumor tissue, obtained from a patient who underwent chemoradiotherapy. The receptors shown here come from a human donor with HPV-associated anogenital cancer.

This sequence joins TRBV6-6 and TRBJ2-4, with D uncertain. Looked up from germline, CDR1 is MNHNY and CDR2 is SVGAGI (reference sequence). The CDR3 is 14 residues long. V gave up 7 bases and J gave up 0 bases, with 10 bases separating them. CDR3 coding DNA: TGTGCCAGCACCCCTGGGCTAGCCAAAAACATTCAGTACTTC. It specifies CASTPGLAKNIQYF.

This sequence joins TRBV5-4 and TRBJ2-3; possibly TRBD2 for D (5 bases). Germline V lookup: CDR1 SGHNT, CDR2 YYREEE (reference sequence). The CDR3 consists of 14 residues. Trimming left V 0 bases short and J 5 bases short, with 10 bases between. CDR3 region: CASSLAPGKDTQYF. CDR3 nucleotide sequence: TGTGCCAGCAGCTTGGCGCCGGGGAAAGATACGCAGTATTTT.

The CDR3 reads CASSLQGNYGYTF. The CDR3 DNA is TGTGCCAGCAGCTTACAGGGAAACTATGGCTACACCTTC. This chain links TRBV7-9 with TRBJ1-2; tentative D call: TRBD1 (5 bases). V lost 2 bases to trimming and J lost 2 bases, with 6 bases between them. Germline V gene lookup returns CDR1 SEHNR and CDR2 FQNEAQ (reference sequence). CDR3 length: 13 residues.

This clone was found once. The chain is built from TRBV14 and TRBJ2-3; D gene unclear. The germline gives CDR1 SGHDN, CDR2 FVKESK. The CDR3 is made up of 15 amino acids. The V gene lost 0 bases and the J gene lost 5 bases, with 12 bases spanning the gap. CDR3 in amino acids: CASSQDLGGEDTQYF. Written as DNA, the CDR3 is TGTGCCAGCAGCCAAGATCTTGGTGGGGAAGATACGCAGTATTTT.

In DNA form, the CDR3 reads TGTGCCAGCAGTGAAGCGCCAGGGCCCTACGAGCAGTACTTC. As protein: CASSEAPGPYEQYF. The chain couples TRBV2 to TRBJ2-7; perhaps TRBD1 as D (5 bases). V lost 0 bases, J lost 2 bases, and 8 bases lay in between. The CDR3 runs to 14 residues. CDR1 is SNHLY, CDR2 FYNNEI, per germline.

The chain couples TRBV30 to TRBJ1-5; D unclear. Trimming removed 4 bases from V and 0 bases from J, with 7 bases in between. CDR1 GTSNPN and CDR2 SVGIG come from the germline V gene (reference sequence). CDR3 length equals 13 residues. CDR3 nucleotides: TGTGCCTGGACCTTAAATAGCAATCAGCCCCAGCATTTT. It encodes CAWTLNSNQPQHF.

V gene TRBV12-1 combines with J gene TRBJ2-3; the table assigns TRBD2, which was not confirmed against the DNA. TRBV12-1 is deemed a pseudogene. The CDR3 is made up of 12 amino acids. In nucleotides, the CDR3 is TGTGCCAGCAGCTCGGGACTAGCGGGAGCCTATTTT. Protein sequence: CASSSGLAGAYF.

The rearrangement uses TRBV2 and TRBJ2-7, with D perhaps TRBD1 (5 bases). Germline assignment: CDR1 SNHLY and CDR2 FYNNEI. With 6 bases removed from V and 4 bases from J, the gap between germline ends came to 16 bases. This CDR3 region has 14 residues. CDR3 sequence (DNA): TGTGCCAGCAGGGCCGGACAAGGGGAATACGAGCAGTACTTC. This codes for CASRAGQGEYEQYF.

The V gene is TRBV7-2, the J gene TRBJ2-5, with D possibly called TRBD1 or TRBD2 (6 bases each). V lost 5 bases and J 5 bases, leaving 15 bases between the germline ends. Germline CDR1 SGHTA, CDR2 FQGNSA. This CDR3 is built from 14 residues. CDR3 in amino acids: CASSRGARGETQYF. CDR3 DNA sequence: TGTGCCAGCAGCAGGGGGGCCCGAGGGGAGACCCAGTACTTC. Variable domain in full (rest from reference TRBV7-2 and TRBJ2-5): GAGVSQSPSNKVTEKGKDVELRCDPISGHTALYWYRQSLGQGLEFLIYFQGNSAPDKSGLPSDRFSAERTGGSVSTLTIQRTQQEDSAVYLCASSRGARGETQYFGPGTRLLVL.

This clone turned up a few times. The rearrangement uses TRBV6-5 and TRBJ1-2; weak D call: TRBD1 (6 bases). This CDR3 comprises 14 residues. V was cut by 7 bases and J by 0 bases, with 12 bases left in between. Per germline, CDR1 MNHEY and CDR2 SVGAGI. CDR3 nucleotides: TGTGCCAGCAATTCGACAGGAGCTAACTATGGCTACACCTTC. Amino acid sequence: CASNSTGANYGYTF.

This clone has only a few counts. This sequence joins TRBV7-9 and TRBJ2-5, with 12 bases aligning to TRBD2. The CDR3 has 17 amino acids. V shed 5 bases and J 5 bases; nucleotides not matched to a gene: 12. Germline V gene sequence: CDR1 SEHNR, CDR2 FQNEAQ (reference sequence). In DNA form, the CDR3 reads TGTGCCAGCAGCCCTGGCAGCGCTAGCGGGGGGGCGGAGACCCAGTACTTC. Translated, it gives CASSPGSASGGAETQYF.

The chain recombines TRBV6-5 with TRBJ2-3, with TRBD2 as a possible D gene (6 bases). The CDR3 is 14 amino acids. Germline CDR1 MNHEY, CDR2 SVGAGI. Trimming left V 4 bases short and J 7 bases short, with 15 bases between. The chain's CDR3 is CASSSGLATNTQYF. As DNA, the CDR3 is TGTGCCAGCAGTTCCGGGCTAGCGACAAATACGCAGTATTTT.

Only one count was recorded for this clone. The chain joins TRBV30 to TRBJ2-6; D gene uncertain. The germline V gene encodes CDR1 GTSNPN and CDR2 SVGIG (reference sequence). Trimming shortened V by 4 bases and J by 5 bases, and 18 bases separated the two germline ends. The CDR3 has 16 amino acids. CDR3 nucleotides: TGTGCCTGGATGGAGTGGCGTCAAAGTCGGGCCAACGTCCTGACTTTC. Translating it yields CAWMEWRQSRANVLTF.

As concerns this clone: Distinct nucleotide sequences in the sample also encode this CDR3. This chain links TRBV10-1 with TRBJ1-1; D uncertain. The CDR3 sequence is 13 residues long. V was pared by 5 bases and J by 1 base, with 8 bases between. Per the germline V gene, CDR1 is WNHNN and CDR2 is SYGVQD (reference sequence). The CDR3 region has the DNA TGCGCCAGCAGTCTCGGAGGGAACACTGAAGCTTTCTTT. Encoded protein: CASSLGGNTEAFF.